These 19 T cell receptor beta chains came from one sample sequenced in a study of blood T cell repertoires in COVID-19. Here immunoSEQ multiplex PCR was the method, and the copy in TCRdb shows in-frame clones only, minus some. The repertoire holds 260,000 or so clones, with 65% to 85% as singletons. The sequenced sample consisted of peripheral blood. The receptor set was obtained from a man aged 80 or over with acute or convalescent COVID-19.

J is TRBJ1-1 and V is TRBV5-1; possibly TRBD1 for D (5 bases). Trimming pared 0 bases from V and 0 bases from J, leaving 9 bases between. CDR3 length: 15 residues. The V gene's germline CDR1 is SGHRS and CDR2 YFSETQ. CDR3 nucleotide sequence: TGCGCCAGCAGCTTGGGAGGGGAGGTGAACACTGAAGCTTTCTTT. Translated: CASSLGGEVNTEAFF.

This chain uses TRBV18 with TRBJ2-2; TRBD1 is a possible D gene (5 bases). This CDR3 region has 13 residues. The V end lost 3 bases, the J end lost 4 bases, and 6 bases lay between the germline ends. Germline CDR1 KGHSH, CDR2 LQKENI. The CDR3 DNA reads TGTGCCAGCTCACCGGGGCCCACCGGGGAGCTGTTTTTT. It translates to CASSPGPTGELFF.

CDR3 nucleotides: TGTGCCAGCAGTACCGGGACAGCCAACTACGAGCAGTACTTC. Protein product: CASSTGTANYEQYF. This chain connects TRBV6-5 to TRBJ2-7, with TRBD1 identical over 7 bases. The germline gives CDR1 MNHEY, CDR2 SVGAGI. This CDR3 comprises 14 residues. Trimming at V came to 5 bases and at J to 3 bases, leaving 7 bases not matched to a gene.

CDR3: CASSLDSGAGNTIYF. CDR3 DNA sequence: TGTGCCAGCAGCTTGGATTCAGGGGCTGGAAACACCATATATTTT. The chain carries TRBV5-4 and TRBJ1-3, with D possibly TRBD1 on 6 matching bases. The CDR3 runs 15 residues. Germline V gene data show CDR1 as SGHNT and CDR2 as YYREEE (reference sequence). V gave up 0 bases and J gave up 2 bases, with 9 bases separating them.

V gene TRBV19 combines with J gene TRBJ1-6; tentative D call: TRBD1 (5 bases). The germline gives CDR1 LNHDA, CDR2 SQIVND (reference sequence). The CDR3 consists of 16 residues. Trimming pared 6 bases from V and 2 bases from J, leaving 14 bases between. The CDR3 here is CASSGQGFTYNSPLHF. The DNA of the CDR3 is TGTGCCAGTAGCGGGCAGGGCTTTACCTATAATTCACCCCTCCACTTT.

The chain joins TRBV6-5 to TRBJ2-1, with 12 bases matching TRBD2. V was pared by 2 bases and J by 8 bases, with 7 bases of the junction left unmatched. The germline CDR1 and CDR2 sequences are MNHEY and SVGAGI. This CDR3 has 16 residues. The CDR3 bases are TGTGCCAGCAGTTACCGACTAGCGGGAGAAGGATATGAGCAGTTCTTC. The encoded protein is CASSYRLAGEGYEQFF.

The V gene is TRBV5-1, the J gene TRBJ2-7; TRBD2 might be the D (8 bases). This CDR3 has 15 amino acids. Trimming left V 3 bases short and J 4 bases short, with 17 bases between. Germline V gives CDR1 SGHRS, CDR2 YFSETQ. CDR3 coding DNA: TGCGCCAGCAGCTCGGGAGGGGGCGAGAGATACGAGCAGTACTTC. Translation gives CASSSGGGERYEQYF.

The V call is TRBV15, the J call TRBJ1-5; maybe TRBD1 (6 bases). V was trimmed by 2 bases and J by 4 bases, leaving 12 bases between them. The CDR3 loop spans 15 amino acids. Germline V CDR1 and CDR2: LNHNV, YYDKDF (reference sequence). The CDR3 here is CATSRFGQPNQPQHF. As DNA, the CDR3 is TGTGCCACCAGCAGATTTGGACAGCCTAATCAGCCCCAGCATTTT.

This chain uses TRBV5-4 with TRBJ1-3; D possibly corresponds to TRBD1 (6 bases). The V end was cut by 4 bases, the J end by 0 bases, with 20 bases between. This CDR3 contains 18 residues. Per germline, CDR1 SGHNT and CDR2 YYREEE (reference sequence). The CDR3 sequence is CASSPTRQETTSGNTIYF. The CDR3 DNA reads TGTGCCAGCAGCCCTACCCGACAGGAAACAACCTCTGGAAACACCATATATTTT.

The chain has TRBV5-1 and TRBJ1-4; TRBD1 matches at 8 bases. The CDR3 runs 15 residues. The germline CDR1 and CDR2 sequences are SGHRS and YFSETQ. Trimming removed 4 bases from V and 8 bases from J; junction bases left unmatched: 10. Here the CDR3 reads CASSVGQGASEKLFF. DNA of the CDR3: TGCGCCAGCAGCGTGGGCCAGGGGGCAAGCGAAAAACTGTTTTTT.

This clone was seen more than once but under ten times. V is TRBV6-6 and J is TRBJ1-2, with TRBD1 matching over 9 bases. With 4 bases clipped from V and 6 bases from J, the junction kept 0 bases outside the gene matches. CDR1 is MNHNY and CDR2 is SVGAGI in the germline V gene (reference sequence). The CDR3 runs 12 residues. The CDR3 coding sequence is TGTGCCAGCAGTTGGACAGGGGATGGCTACACCTTC. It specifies CASSWTGDGYTF.

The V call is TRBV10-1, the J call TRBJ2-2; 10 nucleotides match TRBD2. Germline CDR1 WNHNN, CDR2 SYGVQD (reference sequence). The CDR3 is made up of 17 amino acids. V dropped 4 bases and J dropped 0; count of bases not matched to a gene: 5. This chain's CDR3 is CASSGPTSGANTGELFF. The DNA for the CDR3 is TGCGCCAGCAGTGGCCCAACTAGCGGGGCGAACACCGGGGAGCTGTTTTTT.

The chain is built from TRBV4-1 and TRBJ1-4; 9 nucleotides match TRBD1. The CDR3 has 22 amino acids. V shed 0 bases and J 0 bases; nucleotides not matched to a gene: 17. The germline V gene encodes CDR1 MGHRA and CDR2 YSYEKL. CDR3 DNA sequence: TGCGCCAGCAGCCAAGATGGAAGAAATCCGGGACAGGGTCGTGCAACTAATGAAAAACTGTTTTTT. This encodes CASSQDGRNPGQGRATNEKLFF.

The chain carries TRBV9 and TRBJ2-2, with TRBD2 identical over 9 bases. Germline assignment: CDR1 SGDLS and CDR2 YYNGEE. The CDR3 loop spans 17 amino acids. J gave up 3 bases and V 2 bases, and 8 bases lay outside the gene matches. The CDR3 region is CASSVSSSGVYTGELFF. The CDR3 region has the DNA TGTGCCAGCAGCGTCTCGTCTAGCGGGGTATACACCGGGGAGCTGTTTTTT.

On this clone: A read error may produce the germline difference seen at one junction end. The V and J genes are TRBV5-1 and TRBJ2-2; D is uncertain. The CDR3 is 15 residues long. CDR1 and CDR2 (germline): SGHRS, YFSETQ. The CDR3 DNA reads TGCGCCAGCAGATTGGACGGTGGGAACACCGGGGAGCTGTTTTTT. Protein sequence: CASRLDGGNTGELFF.

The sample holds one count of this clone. Written as DNA, the CDR3 is TGTGCCAGCAGTTATACAGGAGACTATGGCTACACCTTC. Translated: CASSYTGDYGYTF. This sequence joins TRBV27 and TRBJ1-2; possible D gene TRBD1, 5 bases. Germline V gives CDR1 MNHEY, CDR2 SMNVEV (reference sequence). This CDR3 has 13 residues. The germline V and J ends were trimmed by 4 bases and 3 bases, with 9 bases remaining between them.

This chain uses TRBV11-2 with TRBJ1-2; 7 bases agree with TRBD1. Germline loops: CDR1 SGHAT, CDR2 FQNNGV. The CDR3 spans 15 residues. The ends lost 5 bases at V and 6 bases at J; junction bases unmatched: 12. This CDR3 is CASSPGQAWRNGYTF. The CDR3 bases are TGTGCCAGCAGCCCCGGACAGGCCTGGCGGAATGGCTACACCTTC.

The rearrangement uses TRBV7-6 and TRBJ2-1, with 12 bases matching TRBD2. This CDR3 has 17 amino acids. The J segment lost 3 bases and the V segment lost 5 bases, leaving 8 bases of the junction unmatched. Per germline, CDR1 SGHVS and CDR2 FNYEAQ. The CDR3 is CASSHTSGGIVYNEQFF. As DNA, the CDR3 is TGTGCCAGCAGCCATACTAGCGGGGGGATTGTCTACAATGAGCAGTTCTTC.

CDR3 sequence: CASGRGLETQYF. As DNA, the CDR3 is TGTGCCAGCGGCAGGGGGCTAGAGACCCAGTACTTC. V usage is TRBV6-5 and J usage is TRBJ2-5, with 8 bases matching TRBD1. This CDR3 comprises 12 residues. V shed 8 bases and J 4 bases; nucleotides not matched to a gene: 3. Germline CDR1 reads MNHEY; CDR2 reads SVGAGI.